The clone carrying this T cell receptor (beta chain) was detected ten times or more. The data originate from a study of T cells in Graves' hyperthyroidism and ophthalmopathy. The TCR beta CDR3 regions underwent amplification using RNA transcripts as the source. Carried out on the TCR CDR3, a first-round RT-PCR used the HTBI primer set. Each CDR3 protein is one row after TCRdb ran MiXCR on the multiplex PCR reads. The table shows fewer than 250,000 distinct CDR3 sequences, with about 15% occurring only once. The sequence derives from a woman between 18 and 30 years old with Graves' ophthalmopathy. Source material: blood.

CDR3 region: CASRGLAGGISEQFF. CDR3 nucleotide sequence: TGTGCCAGCAGAGGACTAGCGGGGGGAATTAGTGAGCAGTTCTTC. This sequence joins TRBV12-3 or TRBV12-4 and TRBJ2-1; TRBD2 matches 14 bases. J lost 9 bases, V lost 6 bases, and 7 bases had no gene match. The CDR3 length is 15 residues.